A single sample is the source of the 9 T cell receptor beta chains below, sequenced in a study of long-term antiretroviral therapy in people with HIV. The immunoSEQ assay was v3.0, run at survey level. Sequencing used immunoSEQ multiplex PCR; TCRdb keeps in-frame clones, though not all of them. Of approximately 13,000 clones listed, about 85% are singletons. The starting material was unsorted PBMCs, obtained 2.1 years after starting antiretroviral therapy. The source is a woman between 35 and 50 years old with HIV.

The gene calls are TRBV19 and TRBJ1-1; 10 bases align to TRBD1. V trimming: 5 bases; J trimming: 4 bases; junction bases outside the gene matches: 7. This CDR3 has 15 residues. CDR1 is LNHDA, CDR2 SQIVND, per germline (reference sequence). CDR3 DNA sequence: TGTGCCAGTAGTCCTTGGACAGGGGGGGCCACTGAAGCTTTCTTT. It yields the protein CASSPWTGGATEAFF. The full variable domain, in which reference TRBV19 and TRBJ1-1 provide the parts outside the CDR3, is DGGITQSPKYLFRKEGQNVTLSCEQNLNHDAMYWYRQDPGQGLRLIYYSQIVNDFQKGDIAEGYSVSREKKESFPLTVTSAQKNPTAFYLCASSPWTGGATEAFFGQGTRLTVV.

This clone was observed a few times. The CDR3 nucleotides read TGTGCCAGCAGCAACGACGGGAACACTGAAGCTTTCTTT. As protein: CASSNDGNTEAFF. The chain uses TRBV6-6 and TRBJ1-1; D not resolved. CDR3 length: 13 amino acids. Germline V gene data show CDR1 as MNHNY and CDR2 as SVGAGI (reference sequence). Trimming removed 6 bases at V and 1 base at J, with 9 bases between.

Within the sample, this clone is medium-sized (0.01 to 0.1%). The chain employs TRBV5-1 and TRBJ1-2; 8 bases fit TRBD1. Germline V CDR1 and CDR2: SGHRS, YFSETQ. V lost 4 bases to trimming and J lost 8 bases; unmatched junction nucleotides: 13. The CDR3 is 15 amino acids. CDR3 sequence (DNA): TGCGCCAGCAGCCAAAGCGGGACAGGTACCATGGGCTACACCTTC. It translates to CASSQSGTGTMGYTF.

V gene TRBV12-5 combines with J gene TRBJ1-1; 8 positions match TRBD1. Germline CDR1 is LGHNT and CDR2 is FRNRAP. This CDR3 comprises 13 residues. J was trimmed by 5 bases and V by 3 bases; bases with no gene match: 2. The CDR3 sequence is CASGLGTGTEAFF. As DNA, the CDR3 is TGTGCTAGTGGTTTAGGGACAGGAACTGAAGCTTTCTTT.

The chain has TRBV7-2 and TRBJ1-2, with D hard to call. This CDR3 is 14 amino acids long. CDR1 is SGHTA, CDR2 FQGNSA, per germline. V lost 4 bases and J 8 bases, leaving 17 bases between the germline ends. CDR3 DNA sequence: TGTGCCAGCAGCTGGCCTAAACCTGGACGCGGCTACACCTTC. Protein product: CASSWPKPGRGYTF.

V is TRBV29-1 and J is TRBJ1-1; D not certain. Per the germline V gene, CDR1 is SQVTM and CDR2 is ANQGSEA. This CDR3 is built from 12 residues. Deletions cut 7 bases from V and 0 bases from J, with 9 bases between. The CDR3 sequence: CSAMDLNTEAFF. The CDR3 DNA reads TGCAGCGCCATGGACCTGAACACTGAAGCTTTCTTT.

The chain uses TRBV18 and TRBJ2-3, with TRBD2 as a possible D gene (7 bases). CDR1 is KGHSH, CDR2 LQKENI, per germline. The V gene lost 2 bases and the J gene lost 3 bases, with 33 bases spanning the gap. This CDR3 spans 22 amino acids. DNA for the CDR3: TGTGCCAGCTCACCAACCAGGGGTACGCGGAGGCTTTGGGGGGGGCAGACAGATACGCAGTATTTT. Its protein is CASSPTRGTRRLWGGQTDTQYF.

The chain combines TRBV18 with TRBJ1-2; D is ambiguous. Germline V lookup: CDR1 KGHSH, CDR2 LQKENI. The CDR3 runs 16 residues. V was cut by 3 bases and J by 4 bases, with 18 bases left in between. This CDR3 is CASSPSIAGSSYGYTF. The CDR3 bases are TGTGCCAGCTCACCCTCTATCGCGGGGAGCTCCTATGGCTACACCTTC.

This clone was detected once. The chain carries TRBV2 and TRBJ2-5; TRBD2 matches 9 bases. The V and J ends lost 8 bases and 7 bases, in that order; junction bases with no gene match: 11. Germline V gives CDR1 SNHLY, CDR2 FYNNEI. This CDR3 is 14 amino acids long. The CDR3 sequence: CASRHEGLAGTQYF. The CDR3 DNA is TGTGCCAGCCGACACGAGGGACTAGCTGGGACCCAGTACTTC.